This T cell receptor (beta chain) was sequenced for a study of cytomegalovirus exposure and HLA in healthy donors. Study-wide points: Using the classifier, cytomegalovirus status was reportedly diagnosed with high specificity and sensitivity. Productive status was seen about 87% or about 30% of the time for most TCR beta V segments in an earlier analysis. As a later analysis showed, a missense DCLRE1C variant was linked to trimming of TCR beta V- and J-genes. Later analysis identified some 16,000 TCR beta sequences associated with HLA alleles, using a false discovery rate threshold of 0.05.

This clone was detected once. The antigen remains undetermined. The PCR employed 60 Vbeta primers together with 13 Jbeta primers. Here immunoSEQ multiplex PCR was the method, and the copy in TCRdb shows in-frame clones only, minus some. The table includes fewer than 200,000 clones, over 60% detected once. The V end lost 2 bases, the J end lost 1 base, and 9 bases lay between the germline ends. The CDR3 is 14 residues long. Germline CDR1 reads SGHDT; CDR2 reads YYEEEE. Sequencing used PBMCs. The sequence derives from a woman between 50 and 59 years old in good health and CMV-seropositive. This chain connects TRBV5-6 to TRBJ1-2; D is ambiguous. This CDR3 reads CASSLSGRNYGYTF. Written as DNA, the CDR3 is TGTGCCAGCAGCTTATCTGGGCGTAACTATGGCTACACCTTC.